The 26 T cell receptor beta chains in this list originate from one sample, sequenced in a study of T cell repertoires in aging, cancer and after chemotherapy. TRB rearrangements spanning V, D and J were amplified using mixed TRB-A/B primers. TCRdb ran MiXCR on the multiplex PCR reads and lists one entry per CDR3 protein. Of more than 4,500 distinct CDR3 sequences detected, around 21% appear once; the ten largest clones hold around 3.5%. The template was genomic DNA from peripheral blood, not RNA. The sequenced material came from blood. The receptors originated from a human donor in good health. The donor label of this sample is uncertain.

V usage is TRBV5-1 and J usage is TRBJ2-1; possibly TRBD1 for D (5 bases). This CDR3 has 15 residues. V was pared by 0 bases and J by 4 bases, with 11 bases between. From germline, CDR1 is SGHRS and CDR2 YFSETQ. For the CDR3, the DNA is TGCGCCAGCAGCTTGGCAACAGGAGCTTACAATGAGCAGTTCTTC. This codes for CASSLATGAYNEQFF.

This clonotype was detected only a few times. This chain joins TRBV14 and TRBJ2-7; D gene ambiguous. This CDR3 has 13 residues. Germline V gene lookup returns CDR1 SGHDN and CDR2 FVKESK. The V end was cut by 5 bases, the J end by 1 base, with 9 bases between. CDR3 region: CASSVLQSYEQYF. The CDR3 bases are TGTGCCAGCAGCGTCTTACAATCCTACGAGCAGTACTTC.

Within the sample, this clonotype is medium-sized (0.01 to 0.1%). The chain links TRBV6-5 to TRBJ1-1, with D unresolved. Germline loops: CDR1 MNHEY, CDR2 SVGAGI. V was cut by 6 bases and J by 1 base, with 6 bases left in between. This CDR3 spans 12 amino acids. The CDR3 sequence is CASSAGNTEAFF. The CDR3 coding sequence is TGTGCCAGCAGCGCGGGGAACACTGAAGCTTTCTTT.

This clonotype ranks as medium-sized. The rearrangement joins TRBV27 to TRBJ2-3, with TRBD2 matching 9 bases. Losses at the gene ends were 8 bases for V and 4 bases for J; bases not matched to a gene: 13. The CDR3 covers 16 residues. Germline-derived CDR1 and CDR2 are MNHEY and SMNVEV (reference sequence). The CDR3 DNA reads TGTGCCAGCGGGGTTGGTGCGGGAGGGTTCGCAGATACGCAGTATTTT. Translating it yields CASGVGAGGFADTQYF.

By share, this clonotype counts as medium-sized (0.01 to 0.1%). V is TRBV5-1 and J is TRBJ2-2; 7 positions agree with TRBD1. The CDR3 contains 16 residues. Germline-derived CDR1 and CDR2 are SGHRS and YFSETQ. The V gene end was trimmed by 0 bases and the J gene end by 0 bases; junction bases not matched to a gene: 2. This CDR3 is CASSLADRTNTGELFF. DNA for the CDR3: TGCGCCAGCAGCTTGGCGGACAGGACGAACACCGGGGAGCTGTTTTTT.

This clonotype is large within its sample. The rearrangement uses TRBV20-1 and TRBJ1-6, with 9 bases identical to TRBD1. Germline V gene lookup returns CDR1 DFQATT and CDR2 SNEGSKA (reference sequence). The CDR3 covers 14 residues. With 6 bases clipped from V and 5 bases from J, the junction kept 5 bases outside the gene matches. CDR3 nucleotides: TGCAGTGCCCGGGACAGGGCGGATAATTCACCCCTCCACTTT. It codes for CSARDRADNSPLHF.

This clonotype is judged medium-sized (0.01 to 0.1%). This rearrangement joins TRBV19 to TRBJ1-2, with D unclear. This CDR3 comprises 14 residues. From germline, CDR1 is LNHDA and CDR2 SQIVND (reference sequence). Trimming shortened V by 1 base and J by 2 bases, and 8 bases separated the two germline ends. CDR3 coding DNA: TGTGCCAGTAGTATAGGCCCGGGCAACTATGGCTACACCTTC. It encodes CASSIGPGNYGYTF.

This clonotype qualifies as medium-sized (0.01 to 0.1%). The genes are TRBV18 and TRBJ2-1; possibly TRBD1 for D (5 bases). V shed 6 bases and J shed 8 bases, with 20 bases lying between them. This CDR3 has 15 residues. CDR1 KGHSH and CDR2 LQKENI come from the germline V gene. Here the CDR3 reads CASSPSEMLGDEQFF. In DNA form, the CDR3 reads TGTGCCAGCTCCCCGTCCGAGATGCTAGGGGATGAGCAGTTCTTC.

This clonotype was detected only a few times. The rearrangement uses TRBV5-1 and TRBJ1-1, with 7 bases fitting TRBD1. The trim removed 1 base at V and 6 bases at J, leaving 18 bases unmatched. Per germline, CDR1 SGHRS and CDR2 YFSETQ. The CDR3 is 18 amino acids. CDR3: CASSLQQGLRVGTSEAFF. CDR3 nucleotides: TGCGCCAGCAGCTTGCAACAGGGGCTTAGAGTGGGGACCTCTGAAGCTTTCTTT.

This clonotype is medium-sized in the sample. The chain has TRBV12-3 or TRBV12-4 and TRBJ1-5; 8 bases agree with TRBD1. V shed 1 base, J shed 1 base, and the junction held 9 bases outside the gene matches. The CDR3 contains 18 residues. The CDR3 region is CASSLGTGPSRSNQPQHF. CDR3 in DNA: TGTGCCAGCAGTTTAGGGACAGGGCCCTCGAGAAGCAATCAGCCCCAGCATTTT.

This clonotype was observed a few times. The genes are TRBV28 and TRBJ2-1; the D gene is possibly TRBD1 (6 bases). CDR3 length: 13 amino acids. Trimming took 6 bases from V and 8 from J, leaving 14 bases between them. Germline CDR1 is MDHEN and CDR2 is SYDVKM. CDR3 loop: CASRDRVRDEQFF. The CDR3 DNA reads as TGTGCCAGCAGGGACAGAGTTCGGGATGAGCAGTTCTTC.

This clonotype qualifies as medium-sized (0.01 to 0.1%). The chain couples TRBV6-2 or TRBV6-3 to TRBJ2-5; 10 bases match TRBD2. With V trimmed by 7 bases and J by 2 bases, 4 bases remained unmatched. CDR3 length: 14 residues. Germline V CDR1 and CDR2: MNHEY, SVGEGT. Written as DNA, the CDR3 is TGTGCCAGCACCAGAGCGGGGGGGCAAGAGACCCAGTACTTC. Translated, it gives CASTRAGGQETQYF.

By share, this clonotype ranks as medium-sized. V usage is TRBV5-4 and J usage is TRBJ2-2; TRBD1 matches at 7 bases. V shed 4 bases and J 5 bases; nucleotides not matched to a gene: 11. The CDR3 has 16 amino acids. Germline CDR1 reads SGHNT; CDR2 reads YYREEE (reference sequence). The CDR3 nucleotides read TGTGCCAGCAGCGCCTCCGGGACAGACGGGACCGGGGAGCTGTTTTTT. It specifies CASSASGTDGTGELFF.

This clonotype has only one observation. The chain recombines TRBV27 with TRBJ1-2, with 9 bases aligning to TRBD1. The germline gives CDR1 MNHEY, CDR2 SMNVEV (reference sequence). This CDR3 has 15 amino acids. Trimming at V came to 7 bases and at J to 7 bases, leaving 13 bases not matched to a gene. The CDR3 loop is CASISTGTGWRGYTF. CDR3 DNA: TGTGCCAGCATATCAACCGGGACAGGGTGGCGTGGCTACACCTTC.

The chain has TRBV28 and TRBJ1-1; D unclear. The CDR3 totals 12 residues. The V end lost 3 bases, the J end lost 3 bases, and 5 bases lay between the germline ends. Per germline, CDR1 MDHEN and CDR2 SYDVKM. The CDR3 coding sequence is TGTGCCAGCAGTTTGGGCTACACTGAAGCTTTCTTT. Translated, it gives CASSLGYTEAFF.

This chain uses TRBV6-6 with TRBJ2-7; 10 bases align to TRBD2. With V trimmed by 0 bases and J by 2 bases, 4 bases remained unmatched. This CDR3 has 16 amino acids. Germline loops: CDR1 MNHNY, CDR2 SVGAGI (reference sequence). The CDR3 loop is CASSYSLAGDTYEQYF. Written as DNA, the CDR3 is TGTGCCAGCAGTTACTCCCTAGCGGGGGACACCTACGAGCAGTACTTC.

Relative to its sample, this clonotype is medium-sized (0.01 to 0.1%). This sequence joins TRBV11-2 and TRBJ2-1, with 8 bases aligning to TRBD2. This CDR3 has 15 residues. Germline V gives CDR1 SGHAT, CDR2 FQNNGV. J was trimmed by 5 bases and V by 10 bases; bases with no gene match: 13. The CDR3 is CATAGGLVGHNEQFF. CDR3 bases: TGTGCCACCGCTGGGGGACTAGTGGGCCACAATGAGCAGTTCTTC.

By its share, this clonotype is medium-sized. This chain connects TRBV5-5 to TRBJ1-5; TRBD1 matches 10 bases. The CDR3 sequence is 17 residues long. CDR1 and CDR2 (germline): SGHKS, YYEKEE (reference sequence). V dropped 2 bases and J dropped 2; count of bases not matched to a gene: 7. CDR3 nucleotide sequence: TGTGCCAGCAGCTTCCGGACAGGGGGGGTTGGCAATCAGCCCCAGCATTTT. Amino acid sequence: CASSFRTGGVGNQPQHF.

This clonotype was counted a few times. The chain is built from TRBV11-2 and TRBJ2-7; D is possibly TRBD2 (5 bases). V was cut by 1 base and J by 1 base, with 20 bases left in between. The CDR3 consists of 18 residues. Germline V lookup: CDR1 SGHAT, CDR2 FQNNGV. The CDR3 DNA follows: TGTGCCAGCAGCTTAGGCCAAGGGCGGGTCGGGTCTTCCTACGAGCAGTACTTC. Translating gives CASSLGQGRVGSSYEQYF.

The chain employs TRBV29-1 and TRBJ1-2; D not certain. V was shortened by 8 bases and J by 7 bases, with 26 bases between the two germline ends. The CDR3 sequence is 15 residues long. Germline V CDR1 and CDR2: SQVTM, ANQGSEA. The CDR3 DNA is TGCAGCCTTTCCGCGGATGTAAGGACCGGCGGTGGCTACACCTTC. It yields the protein CSLSADVRTGGGYTF.

This clonotype was detected only a few times. The rearrangement uses TRBV4-3 and TRBJ1-5; D remains unclear. Per germline, CDR1 LGHNA and CDR2 YSLEER. The CDR3 spans 14 residues. Trimming took off 0 bases at V and 9 bases at J, with 12 bases between the two ends. The CDR3 DNA sequence: TGCGCCAGCAGCCAAGACTATTCGCCCTCGCCCCAGCATTTT. It specifies CASSQDYSPSPQHF.

Sample share makes this clonotype medium-sized. The rearrangement links TRBV19 to TRBJ1-1; D remains ambiguous. The CDR3 loop spans 15 amino acids. The ends were cut back, 1 base at V and 5 bases at J, with 14 bases in the middle. The germline V gene encodes CDR1 LNHDA and CDR2 SQIVND (reference sequence). CDR3 protein: CASSIGREGKTEAFF. The CDR3 nucleotides are TGTGCCAGTAGTATAGGTAGGGAGGGAAAAACTGAAGCTTTCTTT.

By share of the sample, this clonotype is medium-sized. The chain is built from TRBV5-6 and TRBJ2-7; D is unresolved. CDR3 length equals 12 residues. V was cut by 4 bases and J by 0 bases, with 5 bases left in between. Germline V gene data show CDR1 as SGHDT and CDR2 as YYEEEE. Here the CDR3 reads CASSVSSYEQYF. The CDR3 DNA reads as TGTGCCAGCAGCGTAAGCTCCTACGAGCAGTACTTC.

By sample share, this clonotype is medium-sized (0.01 to 0.1%). The chain links TRBV5-1 to TRBJ2-1; 12 bases map to TRBD1. Germline loops: CDR1 SGHRS, CDR2 YFSETQ. The CDR3 loop spans 15 amino acids. Unmatched junction bases numbered 7, after V lost 0 bases and J lost 12 bases. Here the CDR3 DNA reads TGCGCCAGCAGCTTGGACCCGGGACAGGGGGCCGGGCAGTTCTTC. Translated, it gives CASSLDPGQGAGQFF.

The CDR3 reads CASSLGPGPNTEAFF. Here the CDR3 DNA reads TGTGCCAGCAGCTTAGGTCCAGGGCCGAACACTGAAGCTTTCTTT. The chain couples TRBV7-3 to TRBJ1-1, with D perhaps TRBD1 (5 bases). Trimming took 2 bases from V and 1 from J, leaving 11 bases between them. The CDR3 is 15 residues long. The germline CDR1 and CDR2 sequences are SGHTA and FQGTGA.

This clonotype is categorized as medium-sized. The rearrangement joins TRBV7-6 to TRBJ1-4; perhaps TRBD1 as D (6 bases). In germline, CDR1 is SGHVS, CDR2 FNYEAQ. V was clipped by 1 base and J by 4 bases, with 16 bases between them. This CDR3 has 17 amino acids. CDR3 sequence: CASSLGDTGFGNEKLFF. The CDR3 DNA reads TGTGCCAGCAGCTTAGGGGATACAGGGTTTGGTAATGAAAAACTGTTTTTT. Complete variable domain (other parts from reference TRBV7-6 and TRBJ1-4): GAGVSQSPRYKVTKRGQDVALRCDPISGHVSLYWYRQALGQGPEFLTYFNYEAQQDKSGLPNDRFSAERPEGSISTLTIQRTEQRDSAMYRCASSLGDTGFGNEKLFFGSGTQLSVL.